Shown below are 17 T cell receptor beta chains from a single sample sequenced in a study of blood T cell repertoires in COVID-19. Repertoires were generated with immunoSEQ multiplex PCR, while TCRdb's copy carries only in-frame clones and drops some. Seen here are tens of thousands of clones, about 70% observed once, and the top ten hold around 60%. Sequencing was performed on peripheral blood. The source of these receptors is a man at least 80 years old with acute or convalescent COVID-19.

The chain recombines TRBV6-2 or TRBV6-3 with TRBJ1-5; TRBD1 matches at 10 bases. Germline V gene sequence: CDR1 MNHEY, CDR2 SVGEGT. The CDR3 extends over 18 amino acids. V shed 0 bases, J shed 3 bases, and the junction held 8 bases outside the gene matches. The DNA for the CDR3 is TGTGCCAGCAGTTACTCCGGGACAGGGGCTCCTCTCAATCAGCCCCAGCATTTT. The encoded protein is CASSYSGTGAPLNQPQHF.

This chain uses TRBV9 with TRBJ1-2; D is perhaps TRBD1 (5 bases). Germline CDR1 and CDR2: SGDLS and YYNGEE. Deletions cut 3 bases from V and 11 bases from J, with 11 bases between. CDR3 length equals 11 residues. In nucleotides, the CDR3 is TGTGCCAGCAGCGACCAGGGATTTTACACCTTC. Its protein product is CASSDQGFYTF.

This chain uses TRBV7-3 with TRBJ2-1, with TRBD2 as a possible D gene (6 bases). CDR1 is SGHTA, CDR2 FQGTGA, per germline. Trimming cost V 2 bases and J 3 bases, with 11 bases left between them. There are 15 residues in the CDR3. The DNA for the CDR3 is TGTGCCAGCAGCTTATCTAGCGCCCACTACAATGAGCAGTTCTTC. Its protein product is CASSLSSAHYNEQFF.

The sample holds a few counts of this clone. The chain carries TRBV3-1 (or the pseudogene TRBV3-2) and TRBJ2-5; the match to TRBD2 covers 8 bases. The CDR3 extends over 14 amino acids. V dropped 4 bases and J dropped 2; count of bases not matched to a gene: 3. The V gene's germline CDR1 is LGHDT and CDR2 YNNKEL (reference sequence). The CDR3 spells CASSLLAGQETQYF. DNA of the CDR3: TGTGCCAGCAGCCTCCTAGCGGGTCAAGAGACCCAGTACTTC.

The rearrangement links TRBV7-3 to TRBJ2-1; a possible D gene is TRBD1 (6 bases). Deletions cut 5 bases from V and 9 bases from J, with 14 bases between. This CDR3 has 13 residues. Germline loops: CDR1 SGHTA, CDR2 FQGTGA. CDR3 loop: CASSGAGAREQFF. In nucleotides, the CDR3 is TGTGCCAGCAGCGGCGCAGGGGCGCGTGAGCAGTTCTTC.

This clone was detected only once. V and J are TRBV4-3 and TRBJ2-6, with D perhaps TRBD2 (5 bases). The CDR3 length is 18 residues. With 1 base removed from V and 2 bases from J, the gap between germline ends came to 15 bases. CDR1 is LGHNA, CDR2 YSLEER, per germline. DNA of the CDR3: TGCGCCAGCAGCCAAGGAGGGTTCGGAGCGGCTGGGGCCAACGTCCTGACTTTC. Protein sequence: CASSQGGFGAAGANVLTF.

The CDR3 DNA reads TGTGCCAGCAGCCAGACAGGGATCAATGGCTACACCTTC. This sequence encodes CASSQTGINGYTF. The chain carries TRBV28 and TRBJ1-2; 7 bases are a match to TRBD1. With V trimmed by 6 bases and J by 6 bases, 7 bases remained unmatched. Germline CDR1 reads MDHEN; CDR2 reads SYDVKM. This CDR3 has 13 residues.

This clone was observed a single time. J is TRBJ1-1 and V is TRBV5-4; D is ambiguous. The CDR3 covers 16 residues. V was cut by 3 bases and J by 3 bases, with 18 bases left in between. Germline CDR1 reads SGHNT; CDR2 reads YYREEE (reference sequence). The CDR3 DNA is TGTGCCAGCAGCTCCCCTCTGGGTTCGGGGTACACTGAAGCTTTCTTT. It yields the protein CASSSPLGSGYTEAFF. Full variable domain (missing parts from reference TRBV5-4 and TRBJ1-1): ETGVTQSPTHLIKTRGQQVTLRCSSQSGHNTVSWYQQALGQGPQFIFQYYREEENGRGNFPPRFSGLQFPNYSSELNVNALELDDSALYLCASSSPLGSGYTEAFFGQGTRLTVV.

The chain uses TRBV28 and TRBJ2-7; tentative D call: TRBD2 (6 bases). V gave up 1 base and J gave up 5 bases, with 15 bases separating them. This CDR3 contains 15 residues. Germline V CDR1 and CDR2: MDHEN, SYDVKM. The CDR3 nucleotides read TGTGCCAGCAGTTTATTACGGCTAGCGAGGAACGAGCAGTACTTC. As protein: CASSLLRLARNEQYF.

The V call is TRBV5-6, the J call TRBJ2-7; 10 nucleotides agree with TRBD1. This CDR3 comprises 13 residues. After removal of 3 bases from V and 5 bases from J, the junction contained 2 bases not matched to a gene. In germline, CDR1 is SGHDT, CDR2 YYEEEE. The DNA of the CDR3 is TGTGCCAGCAGCTCGGGGACAGGGGACGAGCAGTACTTC. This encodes CASSSGTGDEQYF. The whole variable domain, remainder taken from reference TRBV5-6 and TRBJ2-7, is DAGVTQSPTHLIKTRGQQVTLRCSPKSGHDTVSWYQQALGQGPQFIFQYYEEEERQRGNFPDRFSGHQFPNYSSELNVNALLLGDSALYLCASSSGTGDEQYFGPGTRLTVT.

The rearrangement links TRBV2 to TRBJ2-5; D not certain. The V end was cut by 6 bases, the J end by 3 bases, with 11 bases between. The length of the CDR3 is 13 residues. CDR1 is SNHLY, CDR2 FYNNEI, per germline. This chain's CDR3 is CASRSPAEETQYF. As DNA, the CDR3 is TGTGCCAGCAGGTCCCCCGCAGAAGAGACCCAGTACTTC.

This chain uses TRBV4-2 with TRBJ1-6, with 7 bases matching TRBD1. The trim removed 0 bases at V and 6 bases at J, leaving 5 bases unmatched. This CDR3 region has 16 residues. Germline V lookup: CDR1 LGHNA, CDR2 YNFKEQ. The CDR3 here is CASSQEGQLLNSPLHF. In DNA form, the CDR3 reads TGTGCCAGCAGCCAAGAGGGACAGCTCCTTAATTCACCCCTCCACTTT.

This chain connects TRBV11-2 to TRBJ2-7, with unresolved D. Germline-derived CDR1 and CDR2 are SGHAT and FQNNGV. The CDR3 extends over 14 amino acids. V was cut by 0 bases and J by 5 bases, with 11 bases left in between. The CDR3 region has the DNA TGTGCCAGCAGCTTAGAGGAGAATGTGGACGAGCAGTACTTC. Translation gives CASSLEENVDEQYF.

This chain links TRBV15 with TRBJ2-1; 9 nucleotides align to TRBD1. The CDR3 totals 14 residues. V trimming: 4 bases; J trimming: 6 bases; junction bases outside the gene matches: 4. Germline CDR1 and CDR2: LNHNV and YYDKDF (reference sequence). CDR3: CATSKRTGANEQFF. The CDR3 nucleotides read TGTGCCACCAGCAAACGGACAGGGGCCAATGAGCAGTTCTTC.

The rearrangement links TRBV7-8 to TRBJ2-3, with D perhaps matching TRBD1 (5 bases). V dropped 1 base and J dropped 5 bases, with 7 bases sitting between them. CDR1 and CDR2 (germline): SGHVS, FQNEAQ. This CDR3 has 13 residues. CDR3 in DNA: TGTGCCAGCAGCTTAGAGGGGCGAGATACGCAGTATTTT. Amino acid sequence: CASSLEGRDTQYF.

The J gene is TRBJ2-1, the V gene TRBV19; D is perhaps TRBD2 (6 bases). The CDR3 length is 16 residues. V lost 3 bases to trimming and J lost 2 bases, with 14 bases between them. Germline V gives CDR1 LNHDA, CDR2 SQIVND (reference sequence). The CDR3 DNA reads TGTGCCAGTAGTATTAGGACTACTTCACCCTACAATGAGCAGTTCTTC. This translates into CASSIRTTSPYNEQFF.

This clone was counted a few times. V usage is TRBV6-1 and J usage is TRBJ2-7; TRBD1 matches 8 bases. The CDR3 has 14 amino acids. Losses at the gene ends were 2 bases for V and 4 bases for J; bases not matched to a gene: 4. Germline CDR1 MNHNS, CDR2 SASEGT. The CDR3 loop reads CASSEWTGMYEQYF. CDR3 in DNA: TGTGCCAGCAGTGAATGGACAGGGATGTACGAGCAGTACTTC.